The rows below give T cell receptor beta chains drawn from one sample of a study of stem cell transplantation in POMP-related autoinflammatory disease. Using immunoSEQ multiplex PCR, the repertoire was profiled, and TCRdb retains in-frame clones only, with some absent. The sample lists 9,000 to 10,000 clones, around 75% seen once, with roughly 4.2% in the top ten. Sequences were derived from CD4+ T cells from PBMCs, sampled after stem cell transplantation. The receptors were sampled from a human patient with POMP-related autoinflammation and immune dysregulation (PRAID). Some T cells may trace back to the graft donor. Each CDR3 is given with its conserved first and last residue. A D gene is named only where the DNA matches it firmly. Expanded clones are given a class, and other clones once, few, many or no size at all.

d_gene: TRBD1; len: 13; v_gene: TRBV12-3/TRBV12-4; abundance: .; j_gene: TRBJ2-1; CDR3aa: CASSPQGENEQFF; CDR3nt: TGTGCCAGCAGTCCACAGGGGGAGAATGAGCAGTTCTTC
d_gene: .; len: 14; v_gene: TRBV28; abundance: .; j_gene: TRBJ1-1; CDR3aa: CASSLVPSNTEAFF; CDR3nt: TGTGCCAGCAGTTTGGTCCCATCGAACACTGAAGCTTTCTTT
d_gene: .; len: 14; v_gene: TRBV7-3; abundance: .; j_gene: TRBJ1-2; CDR3aa: CASSLRQGRDGYTF; CDR3nt: TGTGCCAGCAGCCTGCGGCAGGGTCGGGATGGCTACACCTTC
d_gene: .; len: 12; v_gene: TRBV11-3; abundance: .; j_gene: TRBJ2-5; CDR3aa: CASSPPTETQYF; CDR3nt: TGTGCCAGCAGCCCCCCGACGGAGACCCAGTACTTC
d_gene: .; len: 16; v_gene: TRBV7-6; abundance: few; j_gene: TRBJ2-6; CDR3aa: CASSHSVLSGANVLTF; CDR3nt: TGTGCCAGCAGCCACAGTGTCCTCTCTGGGGCCAACGTCCTGACTTTC
d_gene: .; len: 13; v_gene: TRBV20-1; abundance: .; j_gene: TRBJ1-4; CDR3aa: CSASGPSREKLFF; CDR3nt: TGCAGTGCTAGTGGCCCCTCGAGGGAAAAACTGTTTTTT
d_gene: .; len: 15; v_gene: TRBV5-1; abundance: .; j_gene: TRBJ1-3; CDR3aa: CASSLVGGLGNTIYF; CDR3nt: TGCGCCAGCAGCCTAGTCGGGGGGCTTGGAAACACCATATATTTT
d_gene: .; len: 15; v_gene: TRBV10-3; abundance: .; j_gene: TRBJ2-1; CDR3aa: CAIRGAGRSYNEQFF; CDR3nt: TGTGCCATCAGGGGGGCGGGTCGCTCCTACAATGAGCAGTTCTTC
d_gene: .; len: 14; v_gene: TRBV28; abundance: .; j_gene: TRBJ1-2; CDR3aa: CASSPFPRERGYTF; CDR3nt: TGTGCCAGCAGTCCGTTTCCGAGGGAGAGAGGCTACACCTTC
d_gene: .; len: 16; v_gene: TRBV7-3; abundance: .; j_gene: TRBJ2-3; CDR3aa: CASSLMAMAAADTQYF; CDR3nt: TGTGCCAGCAGCTTAATGGCCATGGCCGCTGCAGATACGCAGTATTTT
d_gene: .; len: 11; v_gene: TRBV30; abundance: .; j_gene: TRBJ2-1; CDR3aa: CAWSFGLRQFF; CDR3nt: TGTGCCTGGAGTTTTGGCTTGCGGCAGTTCTTC
d_gene: .; len: 15; v_gene: TRBV24-1; abundance: .; j_gene: TRBJ2-5; CDR3aa: CATSDSAGAQETQYF; CDR3nt: TGTGCCACCAGTGATTCAGCAGGGGCCCAAGAGACCCAGTACTTC
d_gene: .; len: 15; v_gene: TRBV5-8; abundance: few; j_gene: TRBJ1-6; CDR3aa: CASSSYRVLNSPLHF; CDR3nt: TGTGCCAGCAGTTCGTACCGGGTCCTCAATTCACCCCTCCACTTT
d_gene: .; len: 16; v_gene: TRBV3-1/TRBV3-2; abundance: .; j_gene: TRBJ2-7; CDR3aa: CASSQDLTGSASEQYF; CDR3nt: TGTGCCAGCAGCCAAGATTTGACGGGGAGCGCTTCCGAGCAGTACTTC
d_gene: TRBD2; len: 13; v_gene: TRBV10-2; abundance: .; j_gene: TRBJ2-1; CDR3aa: CASRLAGGNEQFF; CDR3nt: TGCGCCAGCAGACTAGCGGGGGGCAATGAGCAGTTCTTC
d_gene: .; len: 12; v_gene: TRBV6-5; abundance: .; j_gene: TRBJ2-5; CDR3aa: CASVSPGETQYF; CDR3nt: TGTGCCAGCGTCAGTCCCGGAGAGACCCAGTACTTC
d_gene: .; len: 15; v_gene: TRBV27; abundance: .; j_gene: TRBJ1-3; CDR3aa: CASSLYAGIGNTIYF; CDR3nt: TGTGCCAGCAGTTTATACGCTGGGATTGGAAACACCATATATTTT
d_gene: TRBD1; len: 13; v_gene: TRBV28; abundance: .; j_gene: TRBJ2-7; CDR3aa: CAILRTGGYEQYF; CDR3nt: TGTGCCATCCTTCGGACAGGGGGGTACGAGCAGTACTTC
d_gene: .; len: 14; v_gene: TRBV24-1; abundance: once; j_gene: TRBJ2-1; CDR3aa: CATSVDSTYNEQFF; CDR3nt: TGTGCCACCAGTGTGGACTCTACCTACAATGAGCAGTTCTTC
d_gene: TRBD2; len: 16; v_gene: TRBV3-1/TRBV3-2; abundance: .; j_gene: TRBJ2-1; CDR3aa: CASSQDVAGGGNEQFF; CDR3nt: TGTGCCAGCAGCCAAGATGTGGCGGGAGGGGGCAATGAGCAGTTCTTC
d_gene: .; len: 16; v_gene: TRBV5-1; abundance: .; j_gene: TRBJ2-2; CDR3aa: CASSLVVGANTGELFF; CDR3nt: TGCGCCAGCAGCTTGGTTGTGGGAGCGAACACCGGGGAGCTGTTTTTT
d_gene: .; len: 15; v_gene: TRBV28; abundance: .; j_gene: TRBJ2-5; CDR3aa: CASSLGTTYQETQYF; CDR3nt: TGTGCCAGCAGTTTGGGGACAACGTACCAAGAGACCCAGTACTTC
d_gene: .; len: 14; v_gene: TRBV19; abundance: .; j_gene: TRBJ1-5; CDR3aa: CASRIPFSNQPQHF; CDR3nt: TGTGCCAGTAGGATACCGTTTAGCAATCAGCCCCAGCATTTT
d_gene: TRBD2; len: 18; v_gene: TRBV19; abundance: few; j_gene: TRBJ2-5; CDR3aa: CASSIQSGRTLGQETQYF; CDR3nt: TGTGCCAGTAGTATCCAAAGCGGGAGGACACTGGGCCAGGAGACCCAGTACTTC
d_gene: TRBD1; len: 15; v_gene: TRBV24-1; abundance: .; j_gene: TRBJ1-4; CDR3aa: CATSDPRTGREKLFF; CDR3nt: TGTGCCACCAGTGATCCCCGGACAGGAAGGGAAAAACTGTTTTTT
d_gene: TRBD2; len: 15; v_gene: TRBV10-3; abundance: .; j_gene: TRBJ2-2; CDR3aa: CAISPAGGYTGELFF; CDR3nt: TGTGCCATCAGCCCAGCGGGAGGGTACACCGGGGAGCTGTTTTTT
d_gene: TRBD2; len: 17; v_gene: TRBV7-2; abundance: few; j_gene: TRBJ2-1; CDR3aa: CASSHVMGGRTYNEQFF; CDR3nt: TGTGCCAGCAGCCATGTTATGGGCGGGAGGACATACAATGAGCAGTTCTTC
d_gene: .; len: 15; v_gene: TRBV5-1; abundance: once; j_gene: TRBJ2-5; CDR3aa: CASTSFRGLVGTQYF; CDR3nt: TGCGCCAGCACCTCTTTTAGGGGCTTGGTGGGGACCCAGTACTTC
d_gene: .; len: 15; v_gene: TRBV24-1; abundance: few; j_gene: TRBJ2-4; CDR3aa: CATSDSDTSKNIQYF; CDR3nt: TGTGCCACCAGTGATTCGGACACGTCCAAAAACATTCAGTACTTC
d_gene: TRBD2; len: 16; v_gene: TRBV7-3; abundance: .; j_gene: TRBJ2-2; CDR3aa: CASSPGLAEGGGELFF; CDR3nt: TGTGCCAGCAGCCCGGGACTAGCGGAGGGAGGCGGGGAGCTGTTTTTT
d_gene: TRBD2; len: 16; v_gene: TRBV5-1; abundance: .; j_gene: TRBJ2-5; CDR3aa: CASSSSGGRRLGTQYF; CDR3nt: TGCGCCAGCAGCTCCTCGGGCGGGAGACGACTGGGGACCCAGTACTTC
d_gene: .; len: 15; v_gene: TRBV7-2; abundance: .; j_gene: TRBJ2-3; CDR3aa: CASSLFGDVTDTQYF; CDR3nt: TGTGCCAGCAGCTTATTCGGAGACGTCACAGATACGCAGTATTTT
d_gene: .; len: 15; v_gene: TRBV7-9; abundance: few; j_gene: TRBJ2-6; CDR3aa: CASSPRISGANVLTF; CDR3nt: TGTGCCAGCAGCCCCCGTATATCTGGGGCCAACGTCCTGACTTTC
d_gene: .; len: 15; v_gene: TRBV7-3; abundance: .; j_gene: TRBJ2-5; CDR3aa: CASSLYSGSQETQYF; CDR3nt: TGTGCCAGCAGCTTATATTCAGGGTCACAAGAGACCCAGTACTTC
d_gene: .; len: 16; v_gene: TRBV12-5; abundance: once; j_gene: TRBJ1-1; CDR3aa: CASGLVLESGGSEAFF; CDR3nt: TGTGCTAGTGGTTTGGTACTGGAGAGCGGGGGCTCTGAAGCTTTCTTT
d_gene: TRBD1; len: 14; v_gene: TRBV27; abundance: .; j_gene: TRBJ2-1; CDR3aa: CASSTRQGGDEQFF; CDR3nt: TGTGCCAGCAGTACTCGACAGGGTGGGGATGAGCAGTTCTTC
d_gene: .; len: 11; v_gene: TRBV6-5; abundance: .; j_gene: TRBJ2-4; CDR3aa: CASEGSDIQYF; CDR3nt: TGTGCCAGCGAGGGCTCCGACATTCAGTACTTC
d_gene: TRBD2; len: 20; v_gene: TRBV11-3; abundance: .; j_gene: TRBJ2-6; CDR3aa: CASSLESRLAGSSGANVLTF; CDR3nt: TGTGCCAGCAGCTTAGAATCGAGACTAGCGGGTAGCTCTGGGGCCAACGTCCTGACTTTC
d_gene: .; len: 13; v_gene: TRBV19; abundance: few; j_gene: TRBJ2-7; CDR3aa: CASSIDRHYEQYF; CDR3nt: TGTGCCAGTAGTATAGACAGACACTACGAGCAGTACTTC
d_gene: .; len: 13; v_gene: TRBV27; abundance: .; j_gene: TRBJ2-1; CDR3aa: CASSLIGRAEQFF; CDR3nt: TGTGCCAGCAGTTTAATAGGGAGAGCTGAGCAGTTCTTC
d_gene: .; len: 10; v_gene: TRBV11-3; abundance: .; j_gene: TRBJ2-1; CDR3aa: CASSYNEQFF; CDR3nt: TGTGCCAGCAGCTACAATGAGCAGTTCTTC
d_gene: .; len: 16; v_gene: TRBV4-1; abundance: .; j_gene: TRBJ1-5; CDR3aa: CASSQGVGGDNQPQHF; CDR3nt: TGCGCCAGCAGCCAAGGGGTGGGTGGCGACAATCAGCCCCAGCATTTT
d_gene: .; len: 13; v_gene: TRBV4-2; abundance: .; j_gene: TRBJ1-1; CDR3aa: CASSQEFRTEAFF; CDR3nt: TGTGCCAGCAGCCAAGAATTCAGGACTGAAGCTTTCTTT
d_gene: .; len: 15; v_gene: TRBV15; abundance: .; j_gene: TRBJ1-5; CDR3aa: CATSSWGSYNQPQHF; CDR3nt: TGTGCCACCAGCTCCTGGGGCAGCTACAATCAGCCCCAGCATTTT
d_gene: .; len: 13; v_gene: TRBV5-1; abundance: few; j_gene: TRBJ2-1; CDR3aa: CASRIQDYNEQFF; CDR3nt: TGCGCCAGCAGAATCCAAGACTACAATGAGCAGTTCTTC
d_gene: .; len: 15; v_gene: TRBV27; abundance: .; j_gene: TRBJ2-1; CDR3aa: CASSRGGAPYNEQFF; CDR3nt: TGTGCCAGCAGTCGTGGGGGGGCTCCCTACAATGAGCAGTTCTTC
d_gene: .; len: 14; v_gene: TRBV29-1; abundance: .; j_gene: TRBJ1-1; CDR3aa: CSVGVRGLNTEAFF; CDR3nt: TGCAGCGTTGGCGTCAGGGGCTTGAACACTGAAGCTTTCTTT
d_gene: .; len: 13; v_gene: TRBV19; abundance: .; j_gene: TRBJ1-5; CDR3aa: CASSLTGNQPQHF; CDR3nt: TGTGCCAGTAGCCTGACGGGGAATCAGCCCCAGCATTTT
d_gene: .; len: 14; v_gene: TRBV6-5; abundance: .; j_gene: TRBJ1-4; CDR3aa: CASRPRRTNEKLFF; CDR3nt: TGTGCCAGCAGACCAAGGAGAACTAATGAAAAACTGTTTTTT
d_gene: TRBD2; len: 16; v_gene: TRBV27; abundance: .; j_gene: TRBJ2-2; CDR3aa: CASRAPQAGDTGELFF; CDR3nt: TGTGCCAGCAGAGCCCCCCAAGCGGGAGATACCGGGGAGCTGTTTTTT